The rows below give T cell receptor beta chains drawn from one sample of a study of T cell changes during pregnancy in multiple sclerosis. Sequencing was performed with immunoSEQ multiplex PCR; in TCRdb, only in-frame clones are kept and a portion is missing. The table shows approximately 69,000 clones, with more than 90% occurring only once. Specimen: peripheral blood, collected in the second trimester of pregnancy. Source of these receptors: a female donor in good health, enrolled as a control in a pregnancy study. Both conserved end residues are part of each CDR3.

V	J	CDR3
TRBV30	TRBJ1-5	CAWSRTENQPQHF
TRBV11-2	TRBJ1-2	CASSLVGTGGSYGYTF
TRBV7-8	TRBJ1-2	CASTLGQGNYGYTF
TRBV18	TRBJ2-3	CASSYIAGAIDTQYF
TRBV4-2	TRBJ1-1	CASSQGGSGGSEAFF
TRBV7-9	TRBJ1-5	CASSSEGSAQPQHF
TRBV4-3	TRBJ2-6	CASSQERAGANVLTF
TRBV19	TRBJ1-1	CASSIGRNTEAFF
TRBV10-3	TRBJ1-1	CAISERTGGAFF
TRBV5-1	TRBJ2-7	CASAITGLEQYF
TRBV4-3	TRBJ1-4	CASSQSTGTPEKLFF
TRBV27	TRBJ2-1	CASSLSSHNEQFF
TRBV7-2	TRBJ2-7	CASSISGTNYKKYEQYF
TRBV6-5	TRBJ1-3	CASSTDRYSGNTIYF
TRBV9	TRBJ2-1	CASGTSGGLAEQFF
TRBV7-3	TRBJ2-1	CASSRLGQLNYNEQFF
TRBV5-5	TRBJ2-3	CASSLDRGTDTQYF
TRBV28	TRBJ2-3	CASSFARGGEDTQYF
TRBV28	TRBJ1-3	CASSSTGQIENTIYF